These T cell receptor beta chains were read from a single sample in a study of shared clonotypes between healthy human individuals. The repertoire was sequenced with immunoSEQ multiplex PCR; TCRdb's copy has only in-frame clones and lacks some. The profile shows around 1.9 million clones, about 93% of them singletons. Sequencing input: naive CD8+ T cells from PBMCs. The source is a young man in good health. Some clones in this sample may be carry-over from other donors' samples. Each CDR3 is given with its conserved first and last residue. The order of the fields is CDR3 protein, CDR3 DNA, J gene, CDR3 length, V gene, D gene, clone size. D genes are given only for firm matches. The size entry is marked missing in some rows and otherwise reads once, few, many or a size class.

CASSQDQGAEGYTF,TGTGCCAGCAGCCAGGATCAGGGGGCAGAAGGCTACACCTTC,TRBJ1-2,14,TRBV7-8,TRBD1,.
CASSVGDGDTQYF,TGTGCCAGCAGCGTAGGGGACGGAGATACGCAGTATTTT,TRBJ2-3,13,TRBV9,.,.
CAWSGTHEAFF,TGTGCCTGGAGCGGGACCCATGAAGCTTTCTTT,TRBJ1-1,11,TRBV30,.,.
CASSQDLGGEGSYNEQFF,TGCGCCAGCAGCCAAGATTTGGGGGGAGAGGGCTCCTACAATGAGCAGTTCTTC,TRBJ2-1,18,TRBV4-1,.,once
CASRPGGMNTEAFF,TGTGCCAGCAGACCTGGGGGAATGAACACTGAAGCTTTCTTT,TRBJ1-1,14,TRBV7-9,.,few
CASSPRMLTRDFNEKLFF,TGCGCCAGCAGCCCGAGAATGCTTACCAGGGATTTTAATGAAAAACTGTTTTTT,TRBJ1-4,18,TRBV4-3,.,.
CASSLDPNTEAFF,TGTGCCAGCAGTCTGGATCCGAACACTGAAGCTTTCTTT,TRBJ1-1,13,TRBV28,.,.
CSVEGDRHPYEQYF,TGCAGCGTTGAAGGGGATCGGCACCCCTACGAGCAGTACTTC,TRBJ2-7,14,TRBV29-1,.,.
CASSQDKETVTDTQYF,TGCGCCAGCAGCCAAGATAAAGAGACAGTCACAGATACGCAGTATTTT,TRBJ2-3,16,TRBV4-1,.,.
CASSSTGWRNEQFF,TGTGCCAGCAGCTCGACAGGGTGGCGCAATGAGCAGTTCTTC,TRBJ2-1,14,TRBV7-3,TRBD1,.
CASSQDGTSGTYEQYF,TGTGCCAGCAGCCAAGACGGGACTAGCGGGACCTACGAGCAGTACTTC,TRBJ2-7,16,TRBV14,TRBD2,once
CASSWPGQPYEQYF,TGTGCCAGCAGTTGGCCGGGACAACCATACGAGCAGTACTTC,TRBJ2-7,14,TRBV13,.,.
CASSSLSNEQFF,TGTGCCAGCAGCTCGCTCTCCAATGAGCAGTTCTTC,TRBJ2-1,12,TRBV5-6,.,once
CASSAGAGSLEFIGNQPQHF,TGTGCCAGCTCAGCGGGGGCAGGTTCTCTTGAATTTATAGGCAATCAGCCCCAGCATTTT,TRBJ1-5,20,TRBV18,.,.
CSVVDFRNTIYF,TGCAGCGTTGTAGATTTTAGAAACACCATATATTTT,TRBJ1-3,12,TRBV29-1,.,.
CASSLFRGGSYEQYF,TGTGCCAGCAGTTTATTCCGTGGCGGGAGCTACGAGCAGTACTTC,TRBJ2-7,15,TRBV27,TRBD2,.
CASRAGAYTEAFF,TGTGCCAGCAGGGCCGGGGCTTACACTGAAGCTTTCTTT,TRBJ1-1,13,TRBV7-9,.,.
CASSLGLVQLVDYGYTF,TGTGCCAGCAGCTTAGGGTTGGTGCAGCTTGTTGACTATGGCTACACCTTC,TRBJ1-2,17,TRBV7-9,.,.
CASSMTTNYGYTF,TGTGCCAGTAGTATGACAACAAACTATGGCTACACCTTC,TRBJ1-2,13,TRBV19,.,.
CASSLAGGGNSYEQYF,TGTGCCAGCAGCTTAGCGGGAGGGGGAAATTCCTACGAGCAGTACTTC,TRBJ2-7,16,TRBV7-2,.,.
CASSLGGNYGYTF,TGTGCCAGCAGTCTCGGGGGTAACTATGGCTACACCTTC,TRBJ1-2,13,TRBV6-5,.,.
CASSPGHGETQYF,TGTGCCAGCTCCCCGGGACACGGAGAGACCCAGTACTTC,TRBJ2-5,13,TRBV6-4,.,once
CASSISGPPFDTQYF,TGTGCCAGCAGCATTAGCGGCCCACCTTTTGATACGCAGTATTTT,TRBJ2-3,15,TRBV5-6,.,.
CASSASRTGVPVSTPEQYF,TGTGCCAGCAGCGCTAGCCGGACAGGGGTTCCAGTCTCAACGCCCGAGCAGTACTTC,TRBJ2-7,19,TRBV14,TRBD1,.
CASSEYQGTVYEQYF,TGTGCCAGCAGCGAGTACCAGGGGACCGTCTACGAGCAGTACTTC,TRBJ2-7,15,TRBV5-4,.,.
CASSLIFTGAPIFYNYGYTF,TGTGCCAGCAGTTTAATCTTTACTGGAGCGCCAATTTTTTATAACTATGGCTACACCTTC,TRBJ1-2,20,TRBV27,.,.
CASSFSDRGNQPQHF,TGTGCCAGCAGCTTTTCGGACAGGGGTAATCAGCCCCAGCATTTT,TRBJ1-5,15,TRBV5-5,TRBD1,.
CASSSPGGSRAGELFF,TGTGCCAGCAGCTCCCCGGGCGGGAGTAGGGCCGGGGAGCTGTTTTTT,TRBJ2-2,16,TRBV7-9,TRBD2,.
CAISRDGGPYSGANVLTF,TGTGCCATCAGTCGGGATGGGGGTCCATACTCTGGGGCCAACGTCCTGACTTTC,TRBJ2-6,18,TRBV10-3,.,.
CASSSAREAVTQETQYF,TGTGCCAGCAGTTCCGCACGAGAAGCGGTGACCCAAGAGACCCAGTACTTC,TRBJ2-5,17,TRBV28,.,.
CASSYGPANTEAFF,TGTGCCAGCAGTTACGGCCCAGCGAACACTGAAGCTTTCTTT,TRBJ1-1,14,TRBV6-6,.,few
CAWSVEYSGANVLTF,TGTGCCTGGAGTGTTGAATACTCTGGGGCCAACGTCCTGACTTTC,TRBJ2-6,15,TRBV30,.,once
CASSERTGYNEQFF,TGTGCCAGCAGCGAACGGACTGGGTACAATGAGCAGTTCTTC,TRBJ2-1,14,TRBV7-9,.,.
CASSPVSNEQFF,TGTGCCAGTAGCCCCGTTAGCAATGAGCAGTTCTTC,TRBJ2-1,12,TRBV19,.,.
CASSFGGRANTGELFF,TGTGCCAGCAGCTTCGGGGGGAGGGCGAACACCGGGGAGCTGTTTTTT,TRBJ2-2,16,TRBV5-4,TRBD2,once
CASSPHRGALGETQYF,TGTGCCAGCAGCCCGCACAGGGGGGCTCTGGGAGAGACCCAGTACTTC,TRBJ2-5,16,TRBV7-9,TRBD1,.
CASSQDLGSSTDTQYF,TGTGCCAGCAGCCAAGACCTCGGCAGTAGCACAGATACGCAGTATTTT,TRBJ2-3,16,TRBV4-2,.,.
CASSLRGRGNPNYGYTF,TGCGCCAGCAGCTTGAGGGGCAGGGGGAACCCAAACTATGGCTACACCTTC,TRBJ1-2,17,TRBV5-1,TRBD1,.
CASSEGRGRAFF,TGTGCCAGCAGTGAAGGGAGGGGACGGGCTTTCTTT,TRBJ1-1,12,TRBV2,.,.
CASSLARDPTGAEAFF,TGTGCCAGCAGCTTAGCAAGGGACCCCACCGGTGCTGAAGCTTTCTTT,TRBJ1-1,16,TRBV11-2,.,.
CASSSTSNYEQYF,TGTGCCAGCAGTTCGACTAGCAACTACGAGCAGTACTTC,TRBJ2-7,13,TRBV6-6,TRBD2,once
CASSPLGLGNTGELFF,TGTGCCAGCAGCCCCTTGGGCCTAGGGAACACCGGGGAGCTGTTTTTT,TRBJ2-2,16,TRBV13,.,.
CASSSRQGANYGYTF,TGTGCCAGCAGTTCCAGACAGGGGGCGAACTATGGCTACACCTTC,TRBJ1-2,15,TRBV27,TRBD1,.
CSVGQGSEQYF,TGCAGCGTGGGACAGGGAAGCGAGCAGTACTTC,TRBJ2-7,11,TRBV29-1,TRBD1,.
CASSLAGGPWEQYF,TGTGCCAGCAGCTTAGCGGGAGGGCCTTGGGAGCAGTACTTC,TRBJ2-7,14,TRBV7-9,TRBD2,.
CASSIWRNEQFF,TGTGCCAGCAGCATTTGGAGGAATGAGCAGTTCTTC,TRBJ2-1,12,TRBV28,.,.
CASSTTWGGDTEAFF,TGCGCCAGCAGTACCACCTGGGGAGGGGACACTGAAGCTTTCTTT,TRBJ1-1,15,TRBV10-2,.,.
CASSLPDRVYEQYF,TGTGCCAGCAGCTTACCAGACAGGGTCTACGAGCAGTACTTC,TRBJ2-7,14,TRBV7-9,TRBD1,.
CASSVGTDTQYF,TGTGCCAGCAGTGTTGGCACAGATACGCAGTATTTT,TRBJ2-3,12,TRBV11-3,.,.
CAILGTSNEQFF,TGTGCCATCTTAGGGACTAGCAATGAGCAGTTCTTC,TRBJ2-1,12,TRBV10-3,TRBD2,.
CASSLDRVNTEAFF,TGTGCCAGCAGCTTGGACAGGGTGAACACTGAAGCTTTCTTT,TRBJ1-1,14,TRBV5-4,.,.
CASSPTSAGEQFF,TGTGCCAGCAGCCCCACTTCAGCGGGTGAGCAGTTCTTC,TRBJ2-1,13,TRBV9,.,.